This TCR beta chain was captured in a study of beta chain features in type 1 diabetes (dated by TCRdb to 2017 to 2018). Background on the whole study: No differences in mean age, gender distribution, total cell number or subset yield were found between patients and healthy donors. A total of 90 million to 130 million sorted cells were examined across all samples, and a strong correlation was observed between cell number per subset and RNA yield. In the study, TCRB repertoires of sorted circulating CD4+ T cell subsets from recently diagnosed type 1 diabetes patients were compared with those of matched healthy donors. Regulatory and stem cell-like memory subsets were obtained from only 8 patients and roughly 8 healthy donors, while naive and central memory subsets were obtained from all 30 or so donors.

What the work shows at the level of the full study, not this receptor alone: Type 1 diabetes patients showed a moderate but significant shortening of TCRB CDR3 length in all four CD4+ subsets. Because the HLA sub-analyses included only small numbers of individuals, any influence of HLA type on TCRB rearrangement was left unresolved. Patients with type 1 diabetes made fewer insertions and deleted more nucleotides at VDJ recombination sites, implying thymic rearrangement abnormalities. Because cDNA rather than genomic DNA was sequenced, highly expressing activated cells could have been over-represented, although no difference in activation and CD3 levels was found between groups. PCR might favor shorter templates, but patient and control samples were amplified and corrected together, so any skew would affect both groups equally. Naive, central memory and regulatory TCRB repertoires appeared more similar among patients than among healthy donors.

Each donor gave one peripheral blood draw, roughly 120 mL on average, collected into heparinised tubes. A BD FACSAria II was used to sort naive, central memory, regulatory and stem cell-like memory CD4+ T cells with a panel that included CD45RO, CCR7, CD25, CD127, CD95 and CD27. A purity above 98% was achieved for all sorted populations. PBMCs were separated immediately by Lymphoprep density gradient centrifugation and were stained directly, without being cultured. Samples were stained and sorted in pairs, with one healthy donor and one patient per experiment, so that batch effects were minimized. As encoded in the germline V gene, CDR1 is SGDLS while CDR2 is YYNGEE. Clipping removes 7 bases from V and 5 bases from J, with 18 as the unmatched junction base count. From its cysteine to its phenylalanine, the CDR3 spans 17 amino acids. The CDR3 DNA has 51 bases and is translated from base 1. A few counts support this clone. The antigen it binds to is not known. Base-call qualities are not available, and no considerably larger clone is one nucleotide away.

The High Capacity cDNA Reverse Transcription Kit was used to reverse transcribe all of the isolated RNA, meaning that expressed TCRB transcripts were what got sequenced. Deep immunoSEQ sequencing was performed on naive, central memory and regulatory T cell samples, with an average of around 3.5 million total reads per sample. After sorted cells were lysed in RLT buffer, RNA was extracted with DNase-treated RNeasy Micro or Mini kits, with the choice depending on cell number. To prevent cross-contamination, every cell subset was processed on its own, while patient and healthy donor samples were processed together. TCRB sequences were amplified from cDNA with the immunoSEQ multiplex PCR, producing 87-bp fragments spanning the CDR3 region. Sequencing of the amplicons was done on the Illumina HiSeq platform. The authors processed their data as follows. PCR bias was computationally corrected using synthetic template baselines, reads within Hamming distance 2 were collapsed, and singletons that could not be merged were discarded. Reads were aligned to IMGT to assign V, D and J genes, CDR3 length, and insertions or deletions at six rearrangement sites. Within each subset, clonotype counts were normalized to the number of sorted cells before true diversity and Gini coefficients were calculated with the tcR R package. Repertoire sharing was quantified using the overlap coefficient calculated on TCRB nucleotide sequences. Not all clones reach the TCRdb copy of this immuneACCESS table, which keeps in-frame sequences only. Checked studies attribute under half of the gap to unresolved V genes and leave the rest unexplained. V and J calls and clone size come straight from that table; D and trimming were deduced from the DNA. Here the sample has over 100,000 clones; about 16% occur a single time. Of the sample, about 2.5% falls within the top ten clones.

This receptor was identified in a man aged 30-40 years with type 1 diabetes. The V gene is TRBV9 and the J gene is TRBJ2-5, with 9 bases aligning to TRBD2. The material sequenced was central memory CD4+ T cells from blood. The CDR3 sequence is CASSEGLANLMRETQYF. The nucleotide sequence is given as TGTGCCAGCTCTGAGGGACTAGCCAACCTCATGAGGGAGACCCAGTACTTC.